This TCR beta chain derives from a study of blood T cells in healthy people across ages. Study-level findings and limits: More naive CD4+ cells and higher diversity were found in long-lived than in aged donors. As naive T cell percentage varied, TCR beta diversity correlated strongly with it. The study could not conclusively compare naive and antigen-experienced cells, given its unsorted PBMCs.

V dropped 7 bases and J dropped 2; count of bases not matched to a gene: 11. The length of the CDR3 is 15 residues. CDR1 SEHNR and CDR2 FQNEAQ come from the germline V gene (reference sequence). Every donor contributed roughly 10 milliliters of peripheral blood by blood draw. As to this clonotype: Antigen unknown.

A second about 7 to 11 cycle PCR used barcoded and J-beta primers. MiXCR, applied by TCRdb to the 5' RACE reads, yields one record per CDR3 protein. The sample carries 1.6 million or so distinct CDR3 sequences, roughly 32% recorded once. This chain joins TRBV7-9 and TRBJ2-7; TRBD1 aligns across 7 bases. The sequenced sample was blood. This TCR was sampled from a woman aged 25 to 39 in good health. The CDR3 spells CASTRGGVGAYEQYF. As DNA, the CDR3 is TGTGCCAGCACCAGAGGGGGCGTGGGGGCCTACGAGCAGTACTTC.